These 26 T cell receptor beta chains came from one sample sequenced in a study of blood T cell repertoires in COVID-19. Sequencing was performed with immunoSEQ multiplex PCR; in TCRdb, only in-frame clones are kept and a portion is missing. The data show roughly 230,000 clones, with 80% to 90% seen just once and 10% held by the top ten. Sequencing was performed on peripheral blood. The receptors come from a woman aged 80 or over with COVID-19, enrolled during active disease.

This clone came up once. CDR3 amino acids: CASSTGVPRGTQYF. CDR3 nucleotide sequence: TGTGCCAGCTCGACAGGGGTGCCGCGGGGGACGCAGTATTTT. J is TRBJ2-3 and V is TRBV14; D is possibly TRBD1 (8 bases). This CDR3 has 14 amino acids. Germline V lookup: CDR1 SGHDN, CDR2 FVKESK. V was trimmed by 8 bases and J by 9 bases, leaving 21 bases between them.

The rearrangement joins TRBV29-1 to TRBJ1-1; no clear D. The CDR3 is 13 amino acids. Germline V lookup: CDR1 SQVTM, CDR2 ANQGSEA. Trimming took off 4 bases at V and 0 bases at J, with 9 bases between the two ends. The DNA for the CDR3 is TGCAGCGTTGTAGACACTTTGAACACTGAAGCTTTCTTT. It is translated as CSVVDTLNTEAFF.

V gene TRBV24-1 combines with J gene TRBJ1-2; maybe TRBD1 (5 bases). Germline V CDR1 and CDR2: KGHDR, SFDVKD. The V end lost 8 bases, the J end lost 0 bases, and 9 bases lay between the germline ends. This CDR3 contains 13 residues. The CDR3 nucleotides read TGTGCCACCAAGGACAAATCTAACTATGGCTACACCTTC. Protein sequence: CATKDKSNYGYTF.

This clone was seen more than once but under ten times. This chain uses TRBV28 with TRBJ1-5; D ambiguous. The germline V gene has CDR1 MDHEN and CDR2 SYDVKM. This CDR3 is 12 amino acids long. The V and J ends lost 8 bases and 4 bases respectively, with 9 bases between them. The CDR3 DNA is TGTGCCAGCGAGGAGGTGAATCAGCCCCAGCATTTT. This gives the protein CASEEVNQPQHF.

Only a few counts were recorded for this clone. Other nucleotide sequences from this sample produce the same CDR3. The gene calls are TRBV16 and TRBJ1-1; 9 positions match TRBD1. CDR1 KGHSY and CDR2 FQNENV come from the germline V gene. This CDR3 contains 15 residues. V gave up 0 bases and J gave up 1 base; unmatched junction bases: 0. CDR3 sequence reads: CASSQSGQGNTEAFF. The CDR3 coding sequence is TGTGCCAGCAGCCAATCGGGACAGGGGAACACTGAAGCTTTCTTT. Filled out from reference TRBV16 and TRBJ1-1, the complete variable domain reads GEEVAQTPKHLVRGEGQKAKLYCAPIKGHSYVFWYQQVLKNEFKFLISFQNENVFDETGMPKERFSAKCLPNSPCSLEIQATKLEDSAVYFCASSQSGQGNTEAFFGQGTRLTVV.

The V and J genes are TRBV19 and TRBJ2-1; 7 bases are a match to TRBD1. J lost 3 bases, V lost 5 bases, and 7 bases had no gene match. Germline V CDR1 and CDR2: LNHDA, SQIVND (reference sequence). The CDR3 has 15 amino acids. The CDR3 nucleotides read TGTGCCAGTAGTTCAACAGGGGACGGCTACAATGAGCAGTTCTTC. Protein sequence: CASSSTGDGYNEQFF.

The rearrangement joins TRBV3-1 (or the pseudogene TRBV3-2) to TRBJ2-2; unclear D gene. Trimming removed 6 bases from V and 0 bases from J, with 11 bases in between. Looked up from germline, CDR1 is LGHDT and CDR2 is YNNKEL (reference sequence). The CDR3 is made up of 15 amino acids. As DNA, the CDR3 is TGTGCCAGCAGGCTGTGGCAGACGAACACCGGGGAGCTGTTTTTT. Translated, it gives CASRLWQTNTGELFF.

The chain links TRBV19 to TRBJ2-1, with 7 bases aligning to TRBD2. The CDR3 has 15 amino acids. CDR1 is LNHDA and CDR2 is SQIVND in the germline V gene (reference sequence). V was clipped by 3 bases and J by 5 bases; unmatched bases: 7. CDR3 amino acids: CASSILGDYDNEQFF. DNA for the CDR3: TGTGCCAGTAGTATCCTGGGGGACTATGACAATGAGCAGTTCTTC.

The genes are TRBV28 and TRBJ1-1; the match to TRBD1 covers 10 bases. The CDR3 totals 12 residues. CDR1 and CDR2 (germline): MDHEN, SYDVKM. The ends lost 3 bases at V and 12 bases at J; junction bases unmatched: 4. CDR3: CASSLSGQGSFF. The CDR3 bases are TGTGCCAGCAGTTTGTCGGGACAGGGGTCTTTCTTT.

The CDR3: CASRSVLLAGEQETQYF. CDR3 DNA: TGTGCCAGCCGGTCCGTCTTACTAGCGGGGGAGCAAGAGACCCAGTACTTC. V is TRBV18 and J is TRBJ2-5; 11 bases are a match to TRBD2. The V segment lost 8 bases and the J segment 2 bases; nucleotides outside the gene matches: 13. The CDR3 totals 17 residues. Germline V gene data show CDR1 as KGHSH and CDR2 as LQKENI. Full variable domain (missing parts from reference TRBV18 and TRBJ2-5): NAGVMQNPRHLVRRRGQEARLRCSPMKGHSHVYWYRQLPEEGLKFMVYLQKENIIDESGMPKERFSAEFPKEGPSILRIQQVVRGDSAAYFCASRSVLLAGEQETQYFGPGTRLLVL.

The CDR3 protein is CASTPDRENSPLHF. CDR3 in DNA: TGTGCCAGCACCCCGGACAGGGAAAATTCACCCCTCCACTTT. The chain joins TRBV6-5 to TRBJ1-6, with 8 bases that match TRBD1. Germline assignment: CDR1 MNHEY and CDR2 SVGAGI. This CDR3 has 14 residues. V shed 7 bases, J shed 7 bases, and the junction held 6 bases outside the gene matches.

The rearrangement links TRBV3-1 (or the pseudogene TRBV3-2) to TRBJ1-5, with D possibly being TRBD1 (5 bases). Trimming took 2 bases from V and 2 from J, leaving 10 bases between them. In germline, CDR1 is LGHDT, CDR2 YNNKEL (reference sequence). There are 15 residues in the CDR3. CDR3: CASSQKGSGNQPQHF. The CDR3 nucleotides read TGTGCCAGCAGCCAAAAGGGGTCAGGCAATCAGCCCCAGCATTTT.

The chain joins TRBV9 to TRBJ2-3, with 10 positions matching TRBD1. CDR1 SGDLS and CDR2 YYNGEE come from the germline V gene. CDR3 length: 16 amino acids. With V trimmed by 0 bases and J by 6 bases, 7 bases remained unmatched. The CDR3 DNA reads TGTGCCAGCAGCGTAGCGTGGGACAGGGGAGGGGATACGCAGTATTTT. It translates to CASSVAWDRGGDTQYF.

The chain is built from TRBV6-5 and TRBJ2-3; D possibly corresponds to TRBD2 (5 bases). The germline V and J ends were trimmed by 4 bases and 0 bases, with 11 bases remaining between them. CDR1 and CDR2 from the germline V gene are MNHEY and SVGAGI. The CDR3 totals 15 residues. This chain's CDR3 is CASSSRAASTDTQYF. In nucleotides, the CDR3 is TGTGCCAGCAGTTCGCGGGCGGCTAGCACAGATACGCAGTATTTT.

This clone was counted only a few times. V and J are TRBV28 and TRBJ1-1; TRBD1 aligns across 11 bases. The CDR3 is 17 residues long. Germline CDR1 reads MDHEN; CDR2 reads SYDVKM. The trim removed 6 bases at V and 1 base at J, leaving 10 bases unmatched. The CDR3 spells CASSRPGQGAKNTEAFF. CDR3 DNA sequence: TGTGCCAGCAGCCGACCTGGACAGGGGGCTAAGAACACTGAAGCTTTCTTT. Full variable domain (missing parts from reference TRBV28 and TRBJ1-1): DVKVTQSSRYLVKRTGEKVFLECVQDMDHENMFWYRQDPGLGLRLIYFSYDVKMKEKGDIPEGYSVSREKKERFSLILESASTNQTSMYLCASSRPGQGAKNTEAFFGQGTRLTVV.

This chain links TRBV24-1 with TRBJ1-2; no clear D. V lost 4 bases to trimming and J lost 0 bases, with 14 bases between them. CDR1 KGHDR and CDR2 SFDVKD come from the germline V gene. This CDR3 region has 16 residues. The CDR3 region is CATSDPNTETNYGYTF. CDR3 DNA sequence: TGTGCCACCAGTGACCCCAATACAGAAACTAACTATGGCTACACCTTC.

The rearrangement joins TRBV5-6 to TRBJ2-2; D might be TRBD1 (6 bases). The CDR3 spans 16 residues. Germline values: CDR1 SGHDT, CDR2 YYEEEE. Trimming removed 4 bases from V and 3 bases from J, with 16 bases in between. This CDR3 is CASSPQGQGHTGELFF. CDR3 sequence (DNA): TGTGCCAGCAGCCCCCAGGGGCAGGGGCACACCGGGGAGCTGTTTTTT. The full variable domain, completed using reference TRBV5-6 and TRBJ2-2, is DAGVTQSPTHLIKTRGQQVTLRCSPKSGHDTVSWYQQALGQGPQFIFQYYEEEERQRGNFPDRFSGHQFPNYSSELNVNALLLGDSALYLCASSPQGQGHTGELFFGEGSRLTVL.

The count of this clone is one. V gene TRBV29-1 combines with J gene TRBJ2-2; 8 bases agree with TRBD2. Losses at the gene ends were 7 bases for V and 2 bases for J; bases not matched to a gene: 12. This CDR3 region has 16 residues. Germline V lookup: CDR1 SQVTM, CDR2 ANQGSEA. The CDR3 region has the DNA TGCAGCGCTAGACAGGACGGACTAGCCAACACCGGGGAGCTGTTTTTT. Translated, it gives CSARQDGLANTGELFF.

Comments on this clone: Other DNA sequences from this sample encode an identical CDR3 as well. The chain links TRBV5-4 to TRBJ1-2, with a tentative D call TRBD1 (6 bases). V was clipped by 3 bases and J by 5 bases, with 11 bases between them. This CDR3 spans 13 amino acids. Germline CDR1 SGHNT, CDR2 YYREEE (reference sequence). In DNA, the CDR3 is TGTGCCAGCAGCTCCCCGGACAGTTATGGCTACACCTTC. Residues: CASSSPDSYGYTF.

The chain's CDR3 is CASSFTADTEAFF. The DNA of the CDR3 is TGCGCCAGCAGCTTTACTGCGGACACTGAAGCTTTCTTT. J is TRBJ1-1 and V is TRBV5-1; D call uncertain. The CDR3 is 13 amino acids. V was trimmed by 2 bases and J by 3 bases, leaving 8 bases between them. From germline, CDR1 is SGHRS and CDR2 YFSETQ.

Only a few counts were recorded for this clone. Here the CDR3 reads CASSLDERGARVAQYF. The CDR3 coding sequence is TGCGCCAGCAGCTTGGATGAGCGGGGGGCCCGGGTGGCCCAGTACTTC. J is TRBJ2-5 and V is TRBV5-1, with 9 nucleotides matching TRBD2. CDR1 and CDR2 (germline): SGHRS, YFSETQ. The CDR3 sequence is 16 residues long. V lost 0 bases to trimming and J lost 9 bases; unmatched junction nucleotides: 12.

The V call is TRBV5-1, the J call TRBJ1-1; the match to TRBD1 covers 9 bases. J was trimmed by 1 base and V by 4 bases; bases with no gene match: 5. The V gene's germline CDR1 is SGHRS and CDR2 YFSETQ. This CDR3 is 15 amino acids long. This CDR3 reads CASSLGDRENTEAFF. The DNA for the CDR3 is TGCGCCAGCAGCCTAGGGGACAGGGAGAACACTGAAGCTTTCTTT.

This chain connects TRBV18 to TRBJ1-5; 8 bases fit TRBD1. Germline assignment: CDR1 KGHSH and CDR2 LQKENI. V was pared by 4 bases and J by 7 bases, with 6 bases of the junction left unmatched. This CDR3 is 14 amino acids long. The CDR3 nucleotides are TGTGCCAGCTCACTCGGGACAGGAGGACAGCCCCAGCATTTT. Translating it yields CASSLGTGGQPQHF.

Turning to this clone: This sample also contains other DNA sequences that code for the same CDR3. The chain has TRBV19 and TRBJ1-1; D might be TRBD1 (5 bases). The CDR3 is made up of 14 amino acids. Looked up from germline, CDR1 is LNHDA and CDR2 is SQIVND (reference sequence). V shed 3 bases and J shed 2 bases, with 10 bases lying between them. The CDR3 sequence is CASSIGRENTEAFF. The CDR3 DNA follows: TGTGCCAGTAGTATTGGCAGGGAAAACACTGAAGCTTTCTTT.

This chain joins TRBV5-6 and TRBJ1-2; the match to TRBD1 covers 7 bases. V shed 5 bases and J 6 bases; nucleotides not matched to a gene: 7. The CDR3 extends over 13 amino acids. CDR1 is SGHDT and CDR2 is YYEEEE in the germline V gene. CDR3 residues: CASRGRGPNGYTF. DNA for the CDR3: TGTGCCAGCAGGGGAAGGGGGCCGAATGGCTACACCTTC.

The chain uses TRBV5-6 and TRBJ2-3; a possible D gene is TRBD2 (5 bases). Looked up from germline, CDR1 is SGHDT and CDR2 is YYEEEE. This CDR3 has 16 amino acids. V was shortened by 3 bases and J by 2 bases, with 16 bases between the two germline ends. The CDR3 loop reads CASSSGPPDSTDTQYF. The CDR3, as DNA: TGTGCCAGCAGCTCCGGGCCCCCGGACTCCACAGATACGCAGTATTTT.